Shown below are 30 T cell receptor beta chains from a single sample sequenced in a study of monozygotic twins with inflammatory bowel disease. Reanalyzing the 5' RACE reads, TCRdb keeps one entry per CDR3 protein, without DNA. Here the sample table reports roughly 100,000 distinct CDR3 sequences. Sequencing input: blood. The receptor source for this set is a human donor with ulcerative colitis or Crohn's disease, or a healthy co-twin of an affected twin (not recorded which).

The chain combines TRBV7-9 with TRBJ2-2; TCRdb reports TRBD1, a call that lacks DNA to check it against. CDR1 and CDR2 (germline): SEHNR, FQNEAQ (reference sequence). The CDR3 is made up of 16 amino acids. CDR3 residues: CASSSMAGTDTGELFF.

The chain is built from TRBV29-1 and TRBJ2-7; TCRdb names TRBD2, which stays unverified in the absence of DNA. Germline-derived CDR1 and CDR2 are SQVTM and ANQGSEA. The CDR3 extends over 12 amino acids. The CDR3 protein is CSVVRPPYEQYF.

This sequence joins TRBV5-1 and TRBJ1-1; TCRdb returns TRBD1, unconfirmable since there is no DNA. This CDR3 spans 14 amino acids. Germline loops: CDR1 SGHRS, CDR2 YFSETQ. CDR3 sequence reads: CASSTGQPDAEAFF.

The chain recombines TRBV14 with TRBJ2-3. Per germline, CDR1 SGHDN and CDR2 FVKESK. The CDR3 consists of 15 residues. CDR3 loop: CASSQVLGPTDTQYF.

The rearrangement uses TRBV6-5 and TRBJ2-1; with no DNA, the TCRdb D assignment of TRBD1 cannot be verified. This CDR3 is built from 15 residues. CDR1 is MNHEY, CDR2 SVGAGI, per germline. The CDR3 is CASSYRDRAYNEQFF.

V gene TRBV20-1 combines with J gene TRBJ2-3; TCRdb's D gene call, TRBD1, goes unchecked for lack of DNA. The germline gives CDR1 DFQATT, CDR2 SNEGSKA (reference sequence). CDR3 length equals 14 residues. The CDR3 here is CSAPRWAGTDTQYF.

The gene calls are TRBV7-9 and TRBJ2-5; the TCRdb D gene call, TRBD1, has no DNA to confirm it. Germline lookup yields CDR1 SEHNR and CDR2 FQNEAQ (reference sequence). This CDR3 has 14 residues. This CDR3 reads CASRPRQGAETQYF. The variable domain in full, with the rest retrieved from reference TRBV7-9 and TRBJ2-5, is DTGVSQNPRHKITKRGQNVTFRCDPISEHNRLYWYRQTLGQGPEFLTYFQNEAQLEKSRLLSDRFSAERPKGSFSTLEIQRTEQGDSAMYLCASRPRQGAETQYFGPGTRLLVL.

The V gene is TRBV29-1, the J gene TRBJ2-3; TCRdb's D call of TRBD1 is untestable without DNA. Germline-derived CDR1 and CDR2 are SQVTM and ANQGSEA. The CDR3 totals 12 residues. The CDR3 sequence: CSVQTGKDTQYF.

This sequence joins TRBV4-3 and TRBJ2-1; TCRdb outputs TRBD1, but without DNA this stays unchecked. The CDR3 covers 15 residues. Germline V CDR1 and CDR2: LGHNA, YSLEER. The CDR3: CASSRGQGVGNEQFF.

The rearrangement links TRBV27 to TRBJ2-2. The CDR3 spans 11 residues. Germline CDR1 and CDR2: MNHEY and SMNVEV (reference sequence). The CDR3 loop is CASSRGGELFF.

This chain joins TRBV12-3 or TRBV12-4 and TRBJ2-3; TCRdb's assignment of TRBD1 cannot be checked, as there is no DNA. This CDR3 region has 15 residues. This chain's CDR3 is CASKPPGTSTDTQYF.

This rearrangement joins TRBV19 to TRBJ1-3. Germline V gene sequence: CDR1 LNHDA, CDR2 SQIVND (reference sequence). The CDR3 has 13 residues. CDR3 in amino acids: CASSNVAGNTIYF.

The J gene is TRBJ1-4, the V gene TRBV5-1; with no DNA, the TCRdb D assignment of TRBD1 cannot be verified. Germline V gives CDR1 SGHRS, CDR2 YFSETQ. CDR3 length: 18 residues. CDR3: CASRQTQGALPFNEKLFF.

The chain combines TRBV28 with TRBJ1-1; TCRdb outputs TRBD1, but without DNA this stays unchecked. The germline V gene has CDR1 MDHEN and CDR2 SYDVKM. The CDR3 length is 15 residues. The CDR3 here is CASSRSARTSAEAFF.

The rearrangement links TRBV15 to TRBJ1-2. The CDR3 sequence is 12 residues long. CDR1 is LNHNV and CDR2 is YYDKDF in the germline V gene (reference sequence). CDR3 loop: CATSRPYEGYTF.

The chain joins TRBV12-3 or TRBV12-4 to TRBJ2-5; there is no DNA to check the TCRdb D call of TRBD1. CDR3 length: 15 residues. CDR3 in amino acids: CASGSRGGYQETQYF.

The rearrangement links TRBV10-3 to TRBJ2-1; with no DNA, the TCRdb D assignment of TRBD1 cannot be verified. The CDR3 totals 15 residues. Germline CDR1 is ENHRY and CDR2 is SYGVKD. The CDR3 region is CAISVGTGVYNEQFF.

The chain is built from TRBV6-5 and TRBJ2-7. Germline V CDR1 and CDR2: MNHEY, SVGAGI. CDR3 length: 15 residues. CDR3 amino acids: CASSYGSGRSYEQYF.

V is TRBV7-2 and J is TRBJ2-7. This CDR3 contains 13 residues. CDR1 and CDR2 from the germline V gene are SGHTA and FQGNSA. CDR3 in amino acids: CASSLARSYEQYF.

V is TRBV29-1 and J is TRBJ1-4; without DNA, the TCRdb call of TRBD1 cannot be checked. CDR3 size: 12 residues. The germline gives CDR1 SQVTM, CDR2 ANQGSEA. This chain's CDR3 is CSARGGIEKLFF.

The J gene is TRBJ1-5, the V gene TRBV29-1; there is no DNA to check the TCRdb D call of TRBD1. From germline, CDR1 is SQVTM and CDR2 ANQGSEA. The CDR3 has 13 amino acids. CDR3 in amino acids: CSGQTGVNQPQHF.

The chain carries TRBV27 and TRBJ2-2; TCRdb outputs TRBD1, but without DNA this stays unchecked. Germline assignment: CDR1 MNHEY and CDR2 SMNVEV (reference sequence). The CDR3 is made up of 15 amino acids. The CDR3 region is CASSSLGGRTGELFF.

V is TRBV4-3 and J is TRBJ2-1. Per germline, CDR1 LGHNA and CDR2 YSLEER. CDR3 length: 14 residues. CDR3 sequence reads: CASSHSYNGNEQFF.

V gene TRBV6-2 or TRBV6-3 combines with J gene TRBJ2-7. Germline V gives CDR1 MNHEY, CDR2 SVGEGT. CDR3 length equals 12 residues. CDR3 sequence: CASNHDRYEQYF.

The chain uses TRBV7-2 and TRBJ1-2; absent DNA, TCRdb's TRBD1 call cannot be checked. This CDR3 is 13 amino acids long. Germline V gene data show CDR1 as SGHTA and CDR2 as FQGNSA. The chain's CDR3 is CASSLVREHGYTF. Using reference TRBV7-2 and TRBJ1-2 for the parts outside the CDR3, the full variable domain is GAGVSQSPSNKVTEKGKDVELRCDPISGHTALYWYRQSLGQGLEFLIYFQGNSAPDKSGLPSDRFSAERTGGSVSTLTIQRTQQEDSAVYLCASSLVREHGYTFGSGTRLTVV.

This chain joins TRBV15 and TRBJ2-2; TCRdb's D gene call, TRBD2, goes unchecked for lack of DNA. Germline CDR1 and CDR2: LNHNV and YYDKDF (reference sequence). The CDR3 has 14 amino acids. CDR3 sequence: CATSRDLSAGELFF.

CDR3 protein: CASSWGPAGYTF. This chain uses TRBV13 with TRBJ1-2. Germline CDR1 is PRHDT and CDR2 is FYEKMQ (reference sequence). The CDR3 covers 12 residues. Full variable domain (remainder filled in from reference TRBV13 and TRBJ1-2): AAGVIQSPRHLIKEKRETATLKCYPIPRHDTVYWYQQGPGQDPQFLISFYEKMQSDKGSIPDRFSAQQFSDYHSELNMSSLELGDSALYFCASSWGPAGYTFGSGTRLTVV.

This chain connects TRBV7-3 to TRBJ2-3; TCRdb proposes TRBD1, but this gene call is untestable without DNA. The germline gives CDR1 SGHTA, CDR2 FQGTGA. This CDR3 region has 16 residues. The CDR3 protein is CASSLKGTTSTDTQYF. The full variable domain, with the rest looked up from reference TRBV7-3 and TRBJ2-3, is GAGVSQTPSNKVTEKGKYVELRCDPISGHTALYWYRQSLGQGPEFLIYFQGTGAADDSGLPNDRFFAVRPEGSVSTLKIQRTERGDSAVYLCASSLKGTTSTDTQYFGPGTRLTVL.

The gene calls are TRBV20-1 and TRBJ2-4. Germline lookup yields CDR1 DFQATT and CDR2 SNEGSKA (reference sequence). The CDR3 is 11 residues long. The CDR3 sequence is CSAYDRNIQYF.

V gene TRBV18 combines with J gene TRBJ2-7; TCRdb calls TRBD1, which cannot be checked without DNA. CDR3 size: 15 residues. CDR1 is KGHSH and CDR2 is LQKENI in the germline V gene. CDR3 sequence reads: CASSQEPGFTYEQYF.